Reported below is one T cell receptor (beta chain). Germline assignment: CDR1 SGHDT and CDR2 YYEEEE. This CDR3 is 15 amino acids long. Trimming shortened V by 3 bases and J by 3 bases, and 13 bases separated the two germline ends. The data are from a study of blood T cell repertoires in COVID-19. In the original workflow: The authors estimated nucleated cell counts from reference gene primer amplification. This table comes from immunoSEQ multiplex PCR, and its TCRdb copy is limited to in-frame clones, with some not included. V, J and clone size reflect that table, while D and trimming were determined from the DNA. The sample lists more than 90,000 clones, 70% to 90% occurring once.

V usage is TRBV5-6 and J usage is TRBJ2-1; a possible D gene is TRBD2 (5 bases). Sequencing was performed on peripheral blood. The TCR was taken from a man in his sixties or seventies who had recovered from COVID-19. The CDR3 DNA follows: TGTGCCAGCAGCTCGCGGGTCTCTTACTACAATGAGCAGTTCTTC. Its translation: CASSSRVSYYNEQFF.